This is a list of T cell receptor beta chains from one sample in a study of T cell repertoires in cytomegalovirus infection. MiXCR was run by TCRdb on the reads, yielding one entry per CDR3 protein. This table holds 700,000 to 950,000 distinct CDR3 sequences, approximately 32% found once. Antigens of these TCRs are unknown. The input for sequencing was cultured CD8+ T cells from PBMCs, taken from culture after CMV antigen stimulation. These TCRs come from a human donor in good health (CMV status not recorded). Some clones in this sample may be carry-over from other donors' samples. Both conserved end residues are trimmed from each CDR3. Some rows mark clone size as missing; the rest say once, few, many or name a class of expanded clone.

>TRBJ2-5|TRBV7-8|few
ASSLPHRAGTETQY
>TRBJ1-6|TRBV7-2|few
ASSATGRRESPLH
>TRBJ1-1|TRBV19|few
ASSGHRGLYTEAF
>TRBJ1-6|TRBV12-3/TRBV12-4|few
ASTQQGAYSPLH
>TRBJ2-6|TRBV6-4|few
ASSDSGQGASGANVLT
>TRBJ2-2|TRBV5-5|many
ASTGGTGELF
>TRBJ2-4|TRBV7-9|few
ASSAGGTGGGRSKNIQY
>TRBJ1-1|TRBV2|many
ASSDRGNTEAF
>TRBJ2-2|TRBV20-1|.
SARDFSGAGELF
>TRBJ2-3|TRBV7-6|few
ASTHLLGSTDTQY
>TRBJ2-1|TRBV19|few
ASSIRDRLYNEQF
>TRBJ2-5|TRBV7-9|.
ASSLRDKQETQY